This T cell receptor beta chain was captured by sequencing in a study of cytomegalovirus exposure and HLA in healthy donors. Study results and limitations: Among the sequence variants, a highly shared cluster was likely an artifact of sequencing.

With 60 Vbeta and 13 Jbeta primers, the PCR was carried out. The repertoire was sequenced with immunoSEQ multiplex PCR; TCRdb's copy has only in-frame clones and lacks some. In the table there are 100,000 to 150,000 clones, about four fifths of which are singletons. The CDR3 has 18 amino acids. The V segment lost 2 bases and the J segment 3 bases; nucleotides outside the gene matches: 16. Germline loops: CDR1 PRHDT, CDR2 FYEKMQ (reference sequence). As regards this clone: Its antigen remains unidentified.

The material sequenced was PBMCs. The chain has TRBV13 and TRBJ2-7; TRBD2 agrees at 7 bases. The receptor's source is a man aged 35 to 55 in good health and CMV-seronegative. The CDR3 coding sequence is TGTGCCAGCAGCTTAACATATTTGGGGACTACAAGGATCTACGAGCAGTACTTC. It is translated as CASSLTYLGTTRIYEQYF.